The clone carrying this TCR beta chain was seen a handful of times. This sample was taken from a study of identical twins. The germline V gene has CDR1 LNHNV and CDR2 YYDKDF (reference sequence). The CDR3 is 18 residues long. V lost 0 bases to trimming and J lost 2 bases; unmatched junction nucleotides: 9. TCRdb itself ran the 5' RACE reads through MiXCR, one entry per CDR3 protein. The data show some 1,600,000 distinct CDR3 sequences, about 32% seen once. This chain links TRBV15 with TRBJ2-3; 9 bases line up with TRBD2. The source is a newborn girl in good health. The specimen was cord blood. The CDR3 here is CATSRDFKAGGNTDTQYF. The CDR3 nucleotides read TGTGCCACCAGCAGAGATTTTAAGGCGGGGGGGAACACAGATACGCAGTATTTT.